Below are 30 T cell receptor beta chains sequenced from a single sample in a study of blood T cell repertoires in COVID-19. Assay: immunoSEQ multiplex PCR; the TCRdb copy retains only in-frame clones and omits some. This repertoire shows 320,000 or so clones, around 90% found once; its top ten account for more than 5%. Specimen: PBMCs or T cells enriched from blood (not recorded which). Every receptor here comes from a man aged 30 to 39 who had recovered from COVID-19.

The rearrangement uses TRBV5-1 and TRBJ2-2; possible D gene TRBD1, 6 bases. The germline V gene has CDR1 SGHRS and CDR2 YFSETQ. V dropped 2 bases and J dropped 2 bases, with 7 bases sitting between them. The CDR3 has 14 residues. The CDR3 sequence: CASSFGGNTGELFF. Written as DNA, the CDR3 is TGCGCCAGCAGCTTTGGGGGCAACACCGGGGAGCTGTTTTTT.

The chain combines TRBV12-3 or TRBV12-4 with TRBJ2-2; no reliable D call. The CDR3 loop spans 12 amino acids. Trimming removed 7 bases at V and 1 base at J, with 4 bases between. The CDR3 region is CASNGNTGELFF. CDR3 nucleotides: TGTGCCAGCAACGGGAACACCGGGGAGCTGTTTTTT.

The CDR3 DNA sequence: TGTGCCAGCAGCCCTTTAGGAGGTTTGAATGAGCAGTTCTTC. Amino acids: CASSPLGGLNEQFF. The rearrangement joins TRBV3-1 (or the pseudogene TRBV3-2) to TRBJ2-1; TRBD2 is a possible D gene (5 bases). Germline CDR1 LGHDT, CDR2 YNNKEL (reference sequence). The V end was cut by 4 bases, the J end by 7 bases, with 14 bases between. CDR3 length: 14 amino acids.

The table lists this clone with a few counts. The chain carries TRBV5-1 and TRBJ2-3, with D perhaps matching TRBD1 (7 bases). The CDR3 covers 16 residues. Trimming removed 0 bases at V and 2 bases at J, with 13 bases between. The germline V gene encodes CDR1 SGHRS and CDR2 YFSETQ. The CDR3: CASSLGQGGVTDTQYF. CDR3 nucleotide sequence: TGCGCCAGCAGCTTGGGCCAGGGGGGTGTCACAGATACGCAGTATTTT.

CDR3 in DNA: TGTGCCAGCAGCTTTAGTCTGTTCATGGGAGGGTTGGCAGATACGCAGTATTTT. Encoded protein: CASSFSLFMGGLADTQYF. The V gene is TRBV7-8, the J gene TRBJ2-3; 7 bases map to TRBD2. CDR1 is SGHVS, CDR2 FQNEAQ, per germline. The CDR3 contains 18 residues. J was trimmed by 4 bases and V by 3 bases; bases with no gene match: 16.

CDR3: CAWRGVRGGGYGYTF. CDR3 bases: TGTGCCTGGAGAGGGGTCCGAGGGGGCGGCTATGGCTACACCTTC. The rearrangement uses TRBV30 and TRBJ1-2; TRBD1 matches 7 bases. With V trimmed by 3 bases and J by 4 bases, 11 bases remained unmatched. The germline gives CDR1 GTSNPN, CDR2 SVGIG (reference sequence). The CDR3 has 15 residues.

This chain connects TRBV11-2 to TRBJ2-3; TRBD2 aligns across 12 bases. The CDR3 is 16 amino acids. Germline CDR1 SGHAT, CDR2 FQNNGV. With V trimmed by 5 bases and J by 4 bases, 7 bases remained unmatched. The CDR3 coding sequence is TGTGCCAGCAGCCCGCTAGCGGGGGGGCCATCAGATACGCAGTATTTT. Translation: CASSPLAGGPSDTQYF.

This clone has a handful of counts. The V gene is TRBV2, the J gene TRBJ2-5; tentatively, D is TRBD1 (7 bases). This CDR3 contains 14 residues. The V end lost 8 bases, the J end lost 1 base, and 14 bases lay between the germline ends. The V gene's germline CDR1 is SNHLY and CDR2 FYNNEI. The CDR3: CASRGDSVQETQYF. The CDR3 DNA is TGTGCCAGCCGCGGGGACAGCGTCCAAGAGACCCAGTACTTC. Supplemented by reference TRBV2 and TRBJ2-5, the full variable domain reads EPEVTQTPSHQVTQMGQEVILRCVPISNHLYFYWYRQILGQKVEFLVSFYNNEISEKSEIFDDQFSVERPDGSNFTLKIRSTKLEDSAMYFCASRGDSVQETQYFGPGTRLLVL.

The genes are TRBV19 and TRBJ2-7, with D possibly TRBD1 on 6 matching bases. The V and J ends lost 5 bases and 4 bases respectively, with 18 bases between them. The germline V gene has CDR1 LNHDA and CDR2 SQIVND (reference sequence). This CDR3 is 15 amino acids long. The DNA for the CDR3 is TGTGCCAGTAGTCGGTCGACAGGCGGTACTTACGAGCAGTACTTC. This gives the protein CASSRSTGGTYEQYF.

V and J are TRBV28 and TRBJ2-5, with 12 bases fitting TRBD2. CDR1 is MDHEN and CDR2 is SYDVKM in the germline V gene. V lost 6 bases and J lost 2; bases outside the gene matches: 7. This CDR3 has 16 residues. CDR3 nucleotide sequence: TGTGCCAGCAGAACACCTAGCGGGGGGGTACAAGAGACCCAGTACTTC. It specifies CASRTPSGGVQETQYF.

The chain combines TRBV6-5 with TRBJ2-5; 10 bases align to TRBD2. Germline CDR1 MNHEY, CDR2 SVGAGI. The J segment lost 2 bases and the V segment lost 2 bases, leaving 5 bases of the junction unmatched. The length of the CDR3 is 16 residues. DNA of the CDR3: TGTGCCAGCAGTTACGGGGCTAGCGGGGGTCAAGAGACCCAGTACTTC. The encoded protein is CASSYGASGGQETQYF.

This chain links TRBV7-8 with TRBJ1-4; TRBD1 matches 9 bases. With V trimmed by 5 bases and J by 7 bases, 5 bases remained unmatched. The CDR3 covers 14 residues. Germline assignment: CDR1 SGHVS and CDR2 FQNEAQ. DNA for the CDR3: TGTGCCAGCAGCCTAGGACAGGGGAGTGAAAAACTGTTTTTT. Its protein is CASSLGQGSEKLFF.

The rearrangement links TRBV7-2 to TRBJ2-3; tentative D call: TRBD1 (7 bases). V gave up 5 bases and J gave up 5 bases, with 17 bases separating them. The CDR3 totals 15 residues. The V gene's germline CDR1 is SGHTA and CDR2 FQGNSA. CDR3 sequence: CASSLRQGGRDTQYF. Here the CDR3 DNA reads TGTGCCAGCAGCCTCCGACAGGGAGGACGAGATACGCAGTATTTT. The full variable domain, in which reference TRBV7-2 and TRBJ2-3 provide the parts outside the CDR3, is GAGVSQSPSNKVTEKGKDVELRCDPISGHTALYWYRQSLGQGLEFLIYFQGNSAPDKSGLPSDRFSAERTGGSVSTLTIQRTQQEDSAVYLCASSLRQGGRDTQYFGPGTRLTVL.

This rearrangement joins TRBV4-1 to TRBJ2-6, with D maybe TRBD2 (5 bases). The CDR3 extends over 14 amino acids. In germline, CDR1 is MGHRA, CDR2 YSYEKL. V lost 3 bases to trimming and J lost 4 bases, with 7 bases between them. The CDR3: CASSQWRGANVLTF. Written as DNA, the CDR3 is TGCGCCAGCAGCCAGTGGAGGGGGGCCAACGTCCTGACTTTC.

This clone was counted between two and nine times. V is TRBV28 and J is TRBJ2-1; 10 nucleotides line up with TRBD2. CDR3 size: 17 residues. From germline, CDR1 is MDHEN and CDR2 SYDVKM. After removal of 6 bases from V and 0 bases from J, the junction contained 8 bases not matched to a gene. The CDR3 nucleotides read TGTGCCAGCAGCCATACTAGCGGGGCTAGCTCCTACAATGAGCAGTTCTTC. The encoded protein is CASSHTSGASSYNEQFF.

V and J are TRBV2 and TRBJ2-2, with 9 bases that match TRBD1. The CDR3 loop spans 15 amino acids. Per the germline V gene, CDR1 is SNHLY and CDR2 is FYNNEI. V was pared by 7 bases and J by 6 bases, with 9 bases of the junction left unmatched. The chain's CDR3 is CASNVGQGSSGELFF. CDR3 bases: TGTGCCAGCAATGTAGGACAGGGGTCGTCCGGGGAGCTGTTTTTT. The full variable domain, with the rest looked up from reference TRBV2 and TRBJ2-2, is EPEVTQTPSHQVTQMGQEVILRCVPISNHLYFYWYRQILGQKVEFLVSFYNNEISEKSEIFDDQFSVERPDGSNFTLKIRSTKLEDSAMYFCASNVGQGSSGELFFGEGSRLTVL.

The chain links TRBV10-3 to TRBJ2-1; TRBD2 might be the D (6 bases). Germline-derived CDR1 and CDR2 are ENHRY and SYGVKD. The CDR3 covers 11 residues. The V gene lost 6 bases and the J gene lost 9 bases, with 9 bases spanning the gap. CDR3 in amino acids: CAISAGGEQFF. In DNA, the CDR3 is TGTGCCATCAGCGCCGGGGGTGAGCAGTTCTTC.

The chain joins TRBV5-1 to TRBJ2-2, with TRBD2 identical over 8 bases. The CDR3 has 16 amino acids. CDR1 is SGHRS and CDR2 is YFSETQ in the germline V gene. V shed 4 bases, J shed 6 bases, and the junction held 11 bases outside the gene matches. In DNA, the CDR3 is TGCGCCAGCAGCGTTGGCCGGGGGGGCTTTTCCGGGGAGCTGTTTTTT. It encodes CASSVGRGGFSGELFF.

The V call is TRBV3-1 (or the pseudogene TRBV3-2), the J call TRBJ2-1; TRBD2 is a possible D gene (5 bases). CDR3 length: 13 residues. Trimming cost V 0 bases and J 7 bases, with 7 bases left between them. Germline V gene lookup returns CDR1 LGHDT and CDR2 YNNKEL (reference sequence). CDR3 sequence: CASSQDRGNEQFF. CDR3 nucleotides: TGTGCCAGCAGCCAAGATCGAGGGAATGAGCAGTTCTTC.

The gene calls are TRBV18 and TRBJ1-1; 10 nucleotides align to TRBD1. The V and J ends lost 4 bases and 3 bases, in that order; junction bases with no gene match: 2. Germline loops: CDR1 KGHSH, CDR2 LQKENI. The length of the CDR3 is 14 residues. The CDR3 sequence is CASSRTGGDTEAFF. CDR3 sequence (DNA): TGTGCCAGCTCACGGACAGGGGGGGACACTGAAGCTTTCTTT.

The V gene is TRBV27, the J gene TRBJ1-1; 7 nucleotides match TRBD1. This CDR3 has 14 residues. The junction had 7 bases not matched to a gene; V was cut back by 5 bases and J by 4 bases. CDR1 and CDR2 from the germline V gene are MNHEY and SMNVEV (reference sequence). CDR3 residues: CASSITGAGTEAFF. The CDR3, as DNA: TGTGCCAGCAGTATAACAGGGGCGGGCACTGAAGCTTTCTTT.

The V and J genes are TRBV10-1 and TRBJ2-1; maybe TRBD2 (6 bases). Trimming stripped 4 bases from V and 13 bases from J, with 20 bases between. This CDR3 has 14 amino acids. The V gene's germline CDR1 is WNHNN and CDR2 SYGVQD (reference sequence). In DNA, the CDR3 is TGCGCCAGCAGTGTGGGGTTTGGGCCTGGGACTCAGTTCTTC. The encoded protein is CASSVGFGPGTQFF.

The chain combines TRBV24-1 with TRBJ2-2; no reliable D call. The V gene lost 4 bases and the J gene lost 0 bases, with 8 bases spanning the gap. Germline loops: CDR1 KGHDR, CDR2 SFDVKD. There are 15 residues in the CDR3. CDR3 residues: CATSEPTSNTGELFF. The CDR3 bases are TGTGCCACCAGTGAGCCGACATCGAACACCGGGGAGCTGTTTTTT.

J is TRBJ2-3 and V is TRBV9; the D gene is possibly TRBD2 (6 bases). Germline V CDR1 and CDR2: SGDLS, YYNGEE. The CDR3 spans 15 residues. Trimming took off 6 bases at V and 2 bases at J, with 16 bases between the two ends. This chain's CDR3 is CASNVGGGVTDTQYF. The DNA for the CDR3 is TGTGCCAGCAACGTCGGGGGTGGGGTCACAGATACGCAGTATTTT. The full variable domain, with the rest looked up from reference TRBV9 and TRBJ2-3, is DSGVTQTPKHLITATGQRVTLRCSPRSGDLSVYWYQQSLDQGLQFLIQYYNGEERAKGNILERFSAQQFPDLHSELNLSSLELGDSALYFCASNVGGGVTDTQYFGPGTRLTVL.

This clone occurred once. The V and J genes are TRBV7-8 and TRBJ2-5, with 12 bases fitting TRBD2. There are 16 residues in the CDR3. V shed 5 bases, J shed 0 bases, and the junction held 4 bases outside the gene matches. The germline V gene has CDR1 SGHVS and CDR2 FQNEAQ. The CDR3 nucleotides read TGTGCCAGCAGCCCGAGACTAGCGGGGGACCAAGAGACCCAGTACTTC. As protein: CASSPRLAGDQETQYF.

The chain combines TRBV7-6 with TRBJ1-6; TRBD1 is a possible D gene (5 bases). The CDR3 extends over 14 amino acids. Germline CDR1 SGHVS, CDR2 FNYEAQ. The V end lost 5 bases, the J end lost 7 bases, and 12 bases lay between the germline ends. The CDR3 is CASSPGTENSPLHF. In nucleotides, the CDR3 is TGTGCCAGCAGCCCCGGGACTGAGAATTCACCCCTCCACTTT. The full variable domain, completed using reference TRBV7-6 and TRBJ1-6, is GAGVSQSPRYKVTKRGQDVALRCDPISGHVSLYWYRQALGQGPEFLTYFNYEAQQDKSGLPNDRFSAERPEGSISTLTIQRTEQRDSAMYRCASSPGTENSPLHFGNGTRLTVT.

The V and J genes are TRBV10-2 and TRBJ2-3; 8 nucleotides align to TRBD1. V lost 11 bases, J lost 3 bases, and 7 bases stayed unmatched. Germline V lookup: CDR1 WSHSY, CDR2 SAAADI. This CDR3 is built from 13 residues. The CDR3 reads CALGQGVTDTQYF. The CDR3 DNA reads TGCGCCCTAGGACAGGGAGTGACAGATACGCAGTATTTT.

This clone was detected once. This rearrangement joins TRBV7-6 to TRBJ2-2, with a possible D match to TRBD2 (7 bases). The length of the CDR3 is 15 residues. V was trimmed by 8 bases and J by 2 bases, leaving 15 bases between them. From germline, CDR1 is SGHVS and CDR2 FNYEAQ. As DNA, the CDR3 is TGTGCCAGCTCGGGGGGCAGCACAAACACCGGGGAGCTGTTTTTT. As protein: CASSGGSTNTGELFF. Together with reference TRBV7-6 and TRBJ2-2, the CDR3 gives the full variable domain: GAGVSQSPRYKVTKRGQDVALRCDPISGHVSLYWYRQALGQGPEFLTYFNYEAQQDKSGLPNDRFSAERPEGSISTLTIQRTEQRDSAMYRCASSGGSTNTGELFFGEGSRLTVL.

This clone was seen a single time. This sequence joins TRBV5-6 and TRBJ1-4; D is undetermined. The CDR3 length is 14 residues. Per the germline V gene, CDR1 is SGHDT and CDR2 is YYEEEE. V dropped 3 bases and J dropped 4 bases, with 10 bases sitting between them. The CDR3 here is CASSSGSSNEKLFF. The CDR3 DNA sequence: TGTGCCAGCAGCTCCGGGAGTAGTAATGAAAAACTGTTTTTT.

The V call is TRBV6-5, the J call TRBJ1-2, with 9 bases matching TRBD1. Germline V gene data show CDR1 as MNHEY and CDR2 as SVGAGI. V gave up 7 bases and J gave up 0 bases; unmatched junction bases: 3. The CDR3 is made up of 14 amino acids. DNA of the CDR3: TGTGCCAGCACTCGGACAGGGGCTAACTATGGCTACACCTTC. Its protein product is CASTRTGANYGYTF.